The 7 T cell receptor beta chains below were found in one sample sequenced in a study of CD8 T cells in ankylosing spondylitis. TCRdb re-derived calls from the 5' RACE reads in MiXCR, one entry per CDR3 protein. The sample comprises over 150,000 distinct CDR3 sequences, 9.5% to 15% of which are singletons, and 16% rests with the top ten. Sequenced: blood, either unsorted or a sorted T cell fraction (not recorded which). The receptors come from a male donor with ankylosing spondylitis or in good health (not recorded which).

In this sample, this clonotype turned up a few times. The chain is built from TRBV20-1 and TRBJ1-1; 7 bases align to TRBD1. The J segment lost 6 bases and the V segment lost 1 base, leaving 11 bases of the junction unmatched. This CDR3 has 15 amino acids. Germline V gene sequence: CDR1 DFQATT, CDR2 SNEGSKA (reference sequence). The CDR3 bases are TGCAGTGCTAGAGCACTCAGGGGCCAGGGGGCTGAAGCTTTCTTT. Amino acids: CSARALRGQGAEAFF.

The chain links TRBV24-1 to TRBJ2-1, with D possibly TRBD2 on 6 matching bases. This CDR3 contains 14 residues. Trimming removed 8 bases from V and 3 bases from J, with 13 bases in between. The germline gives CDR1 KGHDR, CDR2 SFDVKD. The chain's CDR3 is CATNLAESYNEQFF. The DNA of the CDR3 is TGTGCCACCAATTTAGCGGAAAGCTACAATGAGCAGTTCTTC.

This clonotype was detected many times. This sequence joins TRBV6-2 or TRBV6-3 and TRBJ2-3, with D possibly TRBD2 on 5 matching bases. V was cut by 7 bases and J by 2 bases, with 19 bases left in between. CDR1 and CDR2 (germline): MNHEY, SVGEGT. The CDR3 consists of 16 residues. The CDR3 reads CASNHEAELVTDTQYF. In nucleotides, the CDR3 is TGTGCCAGCAACCACGAAGCGGAACTAGTCACAGATACGCAGTATTTT.

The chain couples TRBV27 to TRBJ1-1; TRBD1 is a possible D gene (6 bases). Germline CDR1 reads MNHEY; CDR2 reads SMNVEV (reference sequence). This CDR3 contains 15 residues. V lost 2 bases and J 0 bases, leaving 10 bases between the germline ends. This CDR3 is CASSLQGSMNTEAFF. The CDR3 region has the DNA TGTGCCAGCAGTTTACAGGGGTCGATGAACACTGAAGCTTTCTTT.

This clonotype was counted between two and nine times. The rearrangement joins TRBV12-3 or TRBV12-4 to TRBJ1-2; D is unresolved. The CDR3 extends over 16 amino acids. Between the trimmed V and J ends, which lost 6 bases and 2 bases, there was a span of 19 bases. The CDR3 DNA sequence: TGTGCCAGCAGCTCTTTTGCGGGGAGGGAGAACTATGGCTACACCTTC. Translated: CASSSFAGRENYGYTF.

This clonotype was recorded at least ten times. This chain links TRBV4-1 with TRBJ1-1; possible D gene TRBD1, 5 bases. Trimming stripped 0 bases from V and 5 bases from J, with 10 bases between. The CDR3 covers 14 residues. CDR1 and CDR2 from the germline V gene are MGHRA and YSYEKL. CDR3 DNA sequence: TGCGCCAGCAGCCAAGATCCGGGGCAGACTGAAGCTTTCTTT. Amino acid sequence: CASSQDPGQTEAFF.

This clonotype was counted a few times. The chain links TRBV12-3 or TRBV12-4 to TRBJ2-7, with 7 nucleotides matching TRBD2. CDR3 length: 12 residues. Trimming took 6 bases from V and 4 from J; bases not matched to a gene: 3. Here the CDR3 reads CASRWGGYEQYF. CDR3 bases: TGTGCCAGCAGGTGGGGGGGGTACGAGCAGTACTTC.